This TCR beta chain derives from a study of post-analysis software for immune sequencing data. Findings of the study overall: TRBV5-6, TRBV5-1 and TRBV20-1 belonged to a set of about five TRBV segments that were more frequent in patients than controls.

Germline V CDR1 and CDR2: MNHEY, SVGAGI. The length of the CDR3 is 13 residues. Trimming removed 7 bases at V and 4 bases at J, with 11 bases between. Each TCR beta cDNA library carried unique molecular identifiers. TCRdb recomputed calls from the PCR reads with MiXCR, one row per CDR3 protein. The sample lists almost 700,000 distinct CDR3 sequences; 59% were seen once. A remark on this clonotype: Its antigen is undetermined.

Sequenced material: blood. This sequence originates from a girl aged 2 to 9 with multiple sclerosis. This rearrangement joins TRBV6-5 to TRBJ2-1; D is ambiguous. The CDR3 DNA is TGTGCCAGCAATAAAAAAGGATACAATGAGCAGTTCTTC. It yields the protein CASNKKGYNEQFF.